The 31 T cell receptor beta chains presented below share a single source sample, sequenced in a study of cytomegalovirus exposure and HLA in healthy donors. The PCR was carried out with 60 Vbeta primers and 13 Jbeta primers. Profiling relied on immunoSEQ multiplex PCR, and the TCRdb table lists in-frame clones only, not all of them. Among approximately 160,000 clones listed, more than 75% were seen once. Sequenced input: PBMCs. The receptors shown here come from a girl aged 2-10 years in good health and CMV-seropositive.

The chain is built from TRBV4-2 and TRBJ2-7, with D tentatively TRBD1 (6 bases). V was pared by 0 bases and J by 0 bases, with 9 bases between. The CDR3 has 15 residues. Germline V lookup: CDR1 LGHNA, CDR2 YNFKEQ. CDR3 nucleotides: TGTGCCAGCAGCCAAGAATTGGACAGCTCCTACGAGCAGTACTTC. Protein: CASSQELDSSYEQYF.

This clone was observed once. The rearrangement links TRBV4-1 to TRBJ1-2; 7 bases map to TRBD1. Per the germline V gene, CDR1 is MGHRA and CDR2 is YSYEKL. Trimming took 4 bases from V and 2 from J; bases not matched to a gene: 19. The CDR3 totals 19 residues. The CDR3 DNA reads as TGCGCCAGCAGCCTCCCGAACCTATCAACAAGGGGGCTAAACTATGGCTACACCTTC. As protein: CASSLPNLSTRGLNYGYTF.

The rearrangement joins TRBV6-1 to TRBJ2-7, with TRBD2 identical over 7 bases. The V segment lost 7 bases and the J segment 1 base; nucleotides outside the gene matches: 4. Per germline, CDR1 MNHNS and CDR2 SASEGT. This CDR3 region has 13 residues. The DNA of the CDR3 is TGTGCCAGCATTAGGGGAGGGTCCTACGAGCAGTACTTC. Its protein is CASIRGGSYEQYF.

The chain links TRBV5-4 to TRBJ2-3, with TRBD2 identical over 9 bases. The trim removed 0 bases at V and 5 bases at J, leaving 4 bases unmatched. The CDR3 is made up of 15 amino acids. CDR1 and CDR2 (germline): SGHNT, YYREEE (reference sequence). DNA for the CDR3: TGTGCCAGCAGCTTGGGCGGGCGGGAGGGAGATACGCAGTATTTT. Translation: CASSLGGREGDTQYF.

This rearrangement joins TRBV27 to TRBJ1-2; 12 bases are a match to TRBD1. Germline V gene lookup returns CDR1 MNHEY and CDR2 SMNVEV (reference sequence). The CDR3 extends over 14 amino acids. The ends lost 6 bases at V and 7 bases at J; junction bases unmatched: 6. The CDR3 nucleotides are TGTGCCAGCAGCCGGGGACAGGGGGCGGTTGGCTACACCTTC. It codes for CASSRGQGAVGYTF.

As DNA, the CDR3 is TGTGCCAGCAGCTTCTCGGCAGGGATGACGGGCGAGCAGTACTTC. It translates to CASSFSAGMTGEQYF. The rearrangement links TRBV7-9 to TRBJ2-7; maybe TRBD1 (5 bases). Germline CDR1 SEHNR, CDR2 FQNEAQ (reference sequence). CDR3 length: 15 amino acids. The V gene lost 3 bases and the J gene lost 6 bases, with 18 bases spanning the gap.

The V and J genes are TRBV15 and TRBJ1-3; D is unresolved. Trimming cost V 2 bases and J 4 bases, with 3 bases left between them. The CDR3 is 12 amino acids. Germline V lookup: CDR1 LNHNV, CDR2 YYDKDF (reference sequence). The CDR3 loop is CATSRQGNTIYF. The CDR3 coding sequence is TGTGCCACCAGCAGACAGGGAAACACCATATATTTT.

The chain combines TRBV30 with TRBJ2-3, with 12 bases matching TRBD2. Germline CDR1 is GTSNPN and CDR2 is SVGIG (reference sequence). V was clipped by 3 bases and J by 4 bases; unmatched bases: 11. This CDR3 region has 17 residues. The DNA for the CDR3 is TGTGCCTGGAGCACCCAAGGACTAGCGGGAAGGGCAGATACGCAGTATTTT. Its translation is CAWSTQGLAGRADTQYF.

J is TRBJ2-7 and V is TRBV7-9; D might be TRBD1 (5 bases). This CDR3 is 14 amino acids long. V was pared by 1 base and J by 3 bases, with 10 bases between. CDR1 is SEHNR, CDR2 FQNEAQ, per germline (reference sequence). The CDR3 DNA reads TGTGCCAGCAGCTTAGGGACACGGCTCTACGAGCAGTACTTC. As protein: CASSLGTRLYEQYF.

The V call is TRBV2, the J call TRBJ2-1; TRBD2 is a possible D gene (6 bases). Germline lookup yields CDR1 SNHLY and CDR2 FYNNEI. Trimming stripped 4 bases from V and 5 bases from J, with 18 bases between. This CDR3 is 16 amino acids long. DNA of the CDR3: TGTGCCAGCAGTGGGCTCGGTTTAGCGGTTAACAATGAGCAGTTCTTC. It encodes CASSGLGLAVNNEQFF.

V and J are TRBV27 and TRBJ1-4, with D possibly being TRBD1 (6 bases). The CDR3 has 17 residues. Germline-derived CDR1 and CDR2 are MNHEY and SMNVEV (reference sequence). V was clipped by 0 bases and J by 4 bases, with 15 bases between them. The DNA of the CDR3 is TGTGCCAGCAGTTTATCCTCGACGACAGGTTTTAATGAAAAACTGTTTTTT. This encodes CASSLSSTTGFNEKLFF.

The rearrangement uses TRBV5-4 and TRBJ1-2, with 7 bases lining up with TRBD1. The trim removed 0 bases at V and 4 bases at J, leaving 6 bases unmatched. Germline V gene sequence: CDR1 SGHNT, CDR2 YYREEE (reference sequence). The CDR3 totals 15 residues. The CDR3 here is CASSLGTGMGYGYTF. CDR3 in DNA: TGTGCCAGCAGCTTGGGGACAGGAATGGGCTATGGCTACACCTTC.

V and J are TRBV28 and TRBJ2-1; 10 nucleotides align to TRBD1. This CDR3 is built from 14 residues. J lost 6 bases, V lost 6 bases, and 5 bases had no gene match. Germline values: CDR1 MDHEN, CDR2 SYDVKM. Here the CDR3 DNA reads TGTGCCAGCAGCGGACAGGGGGTGGCCAATGAGCAGTTCTTC. Protein: CASSGQGVANEQFF.

This clone was detected once. The chain couples TRBV2 to TRBJ2-2, with a possible D match to TRBD1 (6 bases). The CDR3 consists of 15 residues. Germline V gene sequence: CDR1 SNHLY, CDR2 FYNNEI. The germline V and J ends were trimmed by 6 bases and 5 bases, with 16 bases remaining between them. CDR3 bases: TGTGCCAGCAGACACAGGGAAAGGTTAACCGGGGAGCTGTTTTTT. Residues: CASRHRERLTGELFF.

Remarks on this clone: An end of the junction does not agree with germline; a read error may underlie this. J is TRBJ2-5 and V is TRBV7-7; TRBD2 agrees at 7 bases. CDR1 is SSHAT, CDR2 FNYEAQ, per germline (reference sequence). The CDR3 length is 17 residues. CDR3 in amino acids: CASSPQLALGWGETQYF. The CDR3 DNA follows: TGTGCTAGCAGCCCACAACTAGCGTTGGGTTGGGGAGAGACCCAGTACTTC.

This rearrangement joins TRBV30 to TRBJ2-1; the D gene is possibly TRBD1 (6 bases). The CDR3 contains 16 residues. Trimming stripped 1 base from V and 11 bases from J, with 24 bases between. Germline lookup yields CDR1 GTSNPN and CDR2 SVGIG (reference sequence). CDR3 in amino acids: CAWSGQSQGPRSKQFF. Written as DNA, the CDR3 is TGTGCCTGGAGTGGTCAGTCACAGGGCCCCCGTTCGAAGCAGTTCTTC. The full variable domain, its missing parts supplied by reference TRBV30 and TRBJ2-1, is SQTIHQWPATLVQPVGSPLSLECTVEGTSNPNLYWYRQAAGRGLQLLFYSVGIGQISSEVPQNLSASRPQDRQFILSSKKLLLSDSGFYLCAWSGQSQGPRSKQFFGPGTRLTVL.

The rearrangement links TRBV29-1 to TRBJ1-4, with a weak D call TRBD1 (6 bases). The V end was cut by 2 bases, the J end by 6 bases, with 13 bases between. The germline V gene encodes CDR1 SQVTM and CDR2 ANQGSEA. The CDR3 has 14 amino acids. CDR3 in DNA: TGCAGCGTTGAAAGGGGGTTAGGGGATGAAAAACTGTTTTTT. It is translated as CSVERGLGDEKLFF. Complete variable domain (other parts from reference TRBV29-1 and TRBJ1-4): SAVISQKPSRDICQRGTSLTIQCQVDSQVTMMFWYRQQPGQSLTLIATANQGSEATYESGFVIDKFPISRPNLTFSTLTVSNMSPEDSSIYLCSVERGLGDEKLFFGSGTQLSVL.

This clone was observed a handful of times. The chain employs TRBV9 and TRBJ2-1, with 12 bases matching TRBD2. The germline gives CDR1 SGDLS, CDR2 YYNGEE. The junction had 9 bases not matched to a gene; V was cut back by 3 bases and J by 8 bases. This CDR3 has 16 residues. The chain's CDR3 is CASSARLAGVIYEQFF. CDR3 in DNA: TGTGCCAGCAGCGCCCGACTAGCGGGAGTTATATATGAGCAGTTCTTC.

CDR3 region: CSVVANTDTQYF. CDR3 in DNA: TGCAGCGTTGTTGCTAACACAGATACGCAGTATTTT. V usage is TRBV29-1 and J usage is TRBJ2-3, with D unclear. Germline assignment: CDR1 SQVTM and CDR2 ANQGSEA. The CDR3 has 12 amino acids. V was cut by 4 bases and J by 2 bases, with 7 bases left in between.

The CDR3 region is CASSEPKFGLHQETQYF. In nucleotides, the CDR3 is TGTGCCAGCAGTGAACCCAAGTTCGGACTCCACCAAGAGACCCAGTACTTC. The chain combines TRBV25-1 with TRBJ2-5; D might be TRBD2 (5 bases). With 2 bases removed from V and 0 bases from J, the gap between germline ends came to 16 bases. From germline, CDR1 is MGHDK and CDR2 SYGVNS. The CDR3 length is 17 residues.

The V call is TRBV5-5, the J call TRBJ2-5, with TRBD2 matching over 7 bases. CDR1 is SGHKS and CDR2 is YYEKEE in the germline V gene (reference sequence). This CDR3 has 14 amino acids. V lost 4 bases, J lost 4 bases, and 7 bases stayed unmatched. The CDR3 region is CASSREAGSETQYF. The CDR3 region has the DNA TGTGCCAGCAGCCGGGAGGCCGGGTCAGAGACCCAGTACTTC.

The CDR3 is CARRLPHAREHEQYF. CDR3 in DNA: TGTGCCAGAAGGTTGCCGCACGCCCGGGAACACGAGCAGTACTTC. V and J are TRBV5-3 and TRBJ2-7; a weak D match, TRBD2 (5 bases). TRBV5-3 counts as an open reading frame of uncertain function. The V and J ends lost 5 bases and 5 bases respectively, with 20 bases between them. The CDR3 contains 15 residues.

This chain connects TRBV4-1 to TRBJ2-7; 7 bases fit TRBD2. The J segment lost 7 bases and the V segment lost 0 bases, leaving 9 bases of the junction unmatched. The germline V gene has CDR1 MGHRA and CDR2 YSYEKL. The CDR3 is 15 amino acids. In DNA, the CDR3 is TGCGCCAGCAGCCAAGATAGTGGGGGGGGGATAGAGCAGTACTTC. Protein sequence: CASSQDSGGGIEQYF.

This clone was picked up one time. The chain carries TRBV5-4 and TRBJ2-2; D is undetermined. With 0 bases removed from V and 5 bases from J, the gap between germline ends came to 5 bases. CDR1 SGHNT and CDR2 YYREEE come from the germline V gene (reference sequence). The length of the CDR3 is 13 residues. As DNA, the CDR3 is TGTGCCAGCAGCTTGGGTGTAACCGGGGAGCTGTTTTTT. Its protein is CASSLGVTGELFF. Full variable domain (missing parts from reference TRBV5-4 and TRBJ2-2): ETGVTQSPTHLIKTRGQQVTLRCSSQSGHNTVSWYQQALGQGPQFIFQYYREEENGRGNFPPRFSGLQFPNYSSELNVNALELDDSALYLCASSLGVTGELFFGEGSRLTVL.

The chain links TRBV6-5 to TRBJ1-1, with D maybe TRBD1 (6 bases). The CDR3 loop spans 15 amino acids. CDR1 MNHEY and CDR2 SVGAGI come from the germline V gene. Trimming pared 2 bases from V and 2 bases from J, leaving 12 bases between. The CDR3 sequence is CASSYHGQLNTEAFF. The DNA for the CDR3 is TGTGCCAGCAGTTACCACGGACAGCTCAACACTGAAGCTTTCTTT.

The table lists this clone with a few counts. V usage is TRBV4-1 and J usage is TRBJ2-7; 10 nucleotides line up with TRBD1. Germline CDR1 reads MGHRA; CDR2 reads YSYEKL. This CDR3 has 15 residues. The trim removed 4 bases at V and 6 bases at J, leaving 9 bases unmatched. The CDR3 coding sequence is TGCGCCAGCAGCCCTCCTCCCGGGACAGGGGCCGAGCAGTACTTC. It translates to CASSPPPGTGAEQYF.

This chain uses TRBV4-1 with TRBJ2-1; 8 bases are shared with TRBD2. Trimming removed 1 base from V and 4 bases from J; junction bases left unmatched: 9. The CDR3 has 17 residues. The germline gives CDR1 MGHRA, CDR2 YSYEKL. CDR3 DNA sequence: TGCGCCAGCAGCCAAGGTAACGGGAGGGCAAGGTACAATGAGCAGTTCTTC. Translation gives CASSQGNGRARYNEQFF.

This chain uses TRBV5-1 with TRBJ2-4; a weak D match, TRBD2 (5 bases). V shed 0 bases and J shed 8 bases, with 21 bases lying between them. Germline CDR1 and CDR2: SGHRS and YFSETQ. The CDR3 loop spans 17 amino acids. The CDR3 DNA is TGCGCCAGCAGCTTGGATGGACTGACCGTGACCAAGCACATTCAGTACTTC. Translating gives CASSLDGLTVTKHIQYF.

The V gene is TRBV7-9, the J gene TRBJ2-7; 7 bases align to TRBD2. V gave up 5 bases and J gave up 6 bases; unmatched junction bases: 13. Germline lookup yields CDR1 SEHNR and CDR2 FQNEAQ (reference sequence). The CDR3 runs to 15 residues. Written as DNA, the CDR3 is TGTGCCAGCAGCCAGCGAGACGGCGGGGGAATCGAGCAGTACTTC. It yields the protein CASSQRDGGGIEQYF.

The rearrangement links TRBV29-1 to TRBJ1-1; unclear D gene. Trimming took 7 bases from V and 0 from J, leaving 9 bases between them. The CDR3 has 12 amino acids. Germline CDR1 is SQVTM and CDR2 is ANQGSEA. The CDR3 is CSGGSMNTEAFF. In DNA, the CDR3 is TGCAGCGGAGGTTCAATGAACACTGAAGCTTTCTTT.

The V and J genes are TRBV28 and TRBJ2-1; the match to TRBD2 covers 10 bases. Per germline, CDR1 MDHEN and CDR2 SYDVKM. Unmatched junction bases numbered 13, after V lost 6 bases and J lost 2 bases. The CDR3 length is 18 residues. Here the CDR3 reads CASSYTTTAGGPYNEQFF. The CDR3 bases are TGTGCCAGCAGCTATACAACTACAGCGGGAGGGCCCTACAATGAGCAGTTCTTC.